This T cell receptor beta chain was found in a study of CD8 T cells in ankylosing spondylitis. Each CDR3 protein gets one entry after TCRdb re-called the 5' RACE reads with MiXCR. The table lists approximately 210,000 distinct CDR3 sequences, roughly 13% of them singletons, with 16% in the top ten. Regarding this clonotype: Its antigen is as yet unknown.

Study observations and caveats: Disease-linked clones reportedly showed significant enrichment in matched ankylosing spondylitis synovial fluid.

Material: blood, either unsorted or a sorted T cell fraction (not recorded which). The source is a male donor with ankylosing spondylitis or in good health (not recorded which).

CDR3 amino acids: CASSLVPPGELFF. The CDR3 DNA is TGTGCCAGCAGTTTAGTCCCCCCCGGGGAGCTGTTTTTT. The V call is TRBV27, the J call TRBJ2-2; D gene unclear. The CDR3 is made up of 13 amino acids. V was shortened by 2 bases and J by 6 bases, with 7 bases between the two germline ends. Germline assignment: CDR1 MNHEY and CDR2 SMNVEV (reference sequence).